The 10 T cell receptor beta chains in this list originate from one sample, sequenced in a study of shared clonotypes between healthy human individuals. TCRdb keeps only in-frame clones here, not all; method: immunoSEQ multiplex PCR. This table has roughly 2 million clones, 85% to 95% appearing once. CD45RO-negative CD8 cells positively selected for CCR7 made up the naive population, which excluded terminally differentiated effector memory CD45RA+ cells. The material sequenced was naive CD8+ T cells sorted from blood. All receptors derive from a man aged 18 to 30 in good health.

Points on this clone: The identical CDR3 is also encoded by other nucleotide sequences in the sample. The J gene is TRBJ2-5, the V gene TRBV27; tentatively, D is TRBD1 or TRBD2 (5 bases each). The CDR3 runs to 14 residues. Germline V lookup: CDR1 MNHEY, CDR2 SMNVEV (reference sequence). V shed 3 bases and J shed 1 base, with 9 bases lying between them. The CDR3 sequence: CASSLLGTQETQYF. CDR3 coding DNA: TGTGCCAGCAGTTTGTTAGGGACCCAAGAGACCCAGTACTTC.

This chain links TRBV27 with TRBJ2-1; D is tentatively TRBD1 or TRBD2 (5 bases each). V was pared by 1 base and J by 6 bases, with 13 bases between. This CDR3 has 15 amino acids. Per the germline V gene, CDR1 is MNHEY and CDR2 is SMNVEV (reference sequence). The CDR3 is CASSLFEGKGNEQFF. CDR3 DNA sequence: TGTGCCAGCAGTTTATTCGAGGGGAAAGGCAATGAGCAGTTCTTC.

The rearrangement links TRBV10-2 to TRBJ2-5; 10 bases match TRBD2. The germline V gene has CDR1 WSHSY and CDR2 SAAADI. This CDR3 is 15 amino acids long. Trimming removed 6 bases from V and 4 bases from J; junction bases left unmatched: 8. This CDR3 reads CASRQAGGPSETQYF. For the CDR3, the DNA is TGCGCCAGCAGGCAAGCGGGGGGGCCATCAGAGACCCAGTACTTC.

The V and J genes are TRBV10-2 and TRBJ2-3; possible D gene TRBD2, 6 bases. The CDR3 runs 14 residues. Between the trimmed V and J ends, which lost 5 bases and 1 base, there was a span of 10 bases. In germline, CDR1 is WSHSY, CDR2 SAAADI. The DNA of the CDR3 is TGCGCCAGCAGTCGGTGGGGGGGCACAGATACGCAGTATTTT. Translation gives CASSRWGGTDTQYF.

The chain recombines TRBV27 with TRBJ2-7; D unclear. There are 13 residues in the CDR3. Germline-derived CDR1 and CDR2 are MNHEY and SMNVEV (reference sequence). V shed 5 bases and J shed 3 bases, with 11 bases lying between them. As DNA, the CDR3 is TGTGCCAGCAGTCCCGGATTCATCTACGAGCAGTACTTC. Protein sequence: CASSPGFIYEQYF.

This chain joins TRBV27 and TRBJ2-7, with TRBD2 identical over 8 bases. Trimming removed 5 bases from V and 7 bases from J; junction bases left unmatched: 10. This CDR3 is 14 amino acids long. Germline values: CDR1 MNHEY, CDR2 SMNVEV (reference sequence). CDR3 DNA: TGTGCCAGCAGTAGATACGGGGGGGAGGAGGAGCAGTACTTC. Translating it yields CASSRYGGEEEQYF.

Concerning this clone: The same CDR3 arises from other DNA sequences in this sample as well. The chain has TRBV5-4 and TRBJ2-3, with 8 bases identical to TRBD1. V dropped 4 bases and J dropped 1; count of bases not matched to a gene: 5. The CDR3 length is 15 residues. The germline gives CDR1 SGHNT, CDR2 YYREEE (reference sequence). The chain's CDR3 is CASSLDRGGTDTQYF. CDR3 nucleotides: TGTGCCAGCAGCCTCGACAGGGGTGGCACAGATACGCAGTATTTT.

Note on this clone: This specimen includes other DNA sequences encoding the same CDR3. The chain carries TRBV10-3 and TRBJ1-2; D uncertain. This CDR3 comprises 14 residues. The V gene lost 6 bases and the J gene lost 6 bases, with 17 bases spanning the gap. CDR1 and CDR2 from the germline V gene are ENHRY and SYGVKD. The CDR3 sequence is CAISDLDPGDGYTF. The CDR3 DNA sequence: TGTGCCATCAGCGACCTTGACCCGGGCGATGGCTACACCTTC.

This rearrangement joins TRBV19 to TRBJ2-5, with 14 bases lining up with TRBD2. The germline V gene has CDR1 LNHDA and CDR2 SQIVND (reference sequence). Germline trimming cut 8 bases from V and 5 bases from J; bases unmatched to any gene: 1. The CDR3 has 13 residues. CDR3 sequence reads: CASGTSGGETQYF. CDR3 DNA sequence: TGTGCCAGTGGGACTAGCGGGGGTGAGACCCAGTACTTC.

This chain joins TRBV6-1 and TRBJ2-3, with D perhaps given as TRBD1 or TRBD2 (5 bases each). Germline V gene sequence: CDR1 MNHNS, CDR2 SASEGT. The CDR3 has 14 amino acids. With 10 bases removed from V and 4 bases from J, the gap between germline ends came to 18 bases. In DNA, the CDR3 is TGTGCCACCGATGGGGCTCGGGACCCAGATACGCAGTATTTT. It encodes CATDGARDPDTQYF.